The 7 T cell receptor beta chains below come from one sample, sequenced in a study of radiation and T cells in renal cell carcinoma. Noted treatment: 15 Gy SBRT to primary tumor, nephrectomy 4 weeks later. Measured with immunoSEQ multiplex PCR; TCRdb has only the in-frame clones, and not every one. The sample yields under 20,000 clones, 64% seen once. The specimen comprised tumor tissue, sampled from a patient whose treatment included radiotherapy and nephrectomy. These receptors originate from a woman between 65 and 79 years old with renal cell carcinoma.

This chain links TRBV7-9 with TRBJ2-7; D unresolved. Germline-derived CDR1 and CDR2 are SEHNR and FQNEAQ (reference sequence). The CDR3 runs to 12 residues. V was pared by 3 bases and J by 7 bases, with 10 bases between. The CDR3 sequence is CASSLQGLEQYF. DNA for the CDR3: TGTGCCAGCAGCTTGCAAGGATTGGAGCAGTACTTC.

V is TRBV5-4 and J is TRBJ2-2; 11 bases are shared with TRBD2. J gave up 7 bases and V 5 bases, and 7 bases lay outside the gene matches. Germline V gives CDR1 SGHNT, CDR2 YYREEE (reference sequence). The CDR3 extends over 15 amino acids. CDR3 loop: CASSALAGEGGELFF. The CDR3 coding sequence is TGTGCCAGCAGTGCACTAGCGGGAGAAGGCGGGGAGCTGTTTTTT.

This chain joins TRBV2 and TRBJ2-5; D may correspond to TRBD1 or TRBD2 (6 bases each). There are 14 residues in the CDR3. Trimming took 6 bases from V and 5 from J, leaving 16 bases between them. Germline CDR1 and CDR2: SNHLY and FYNNEI. CDR3 coding DNA: TGTGCCAGCAGGTGGCCTGGGGGGCGGGAGACCCAGTACTTC. This sequence encodes CASRWPGGRETQYF.

The chain employs TRBV25-1 and TRBJ1-1; possibly TRBD1 for D (6 bases). V was clipped by 6 bases and J by 4 bases, with 21 bases between them. In germline, CDR1 is MGHDK, CDR2 SYGVNS. The length of the CDR3 is 16 residues. The CDR3 DNA follows: TGTGCCAGCAGGGCCCCTCTACAGGGATTGGGCACTGAAGCTTTCTTT. This gives the protein CASRAPLQGLGTEAFF.

The CDR3 is CASSRLGNTEAFF. The CDR3 region has the DNA TGTGCCAGCAGCCGCCTAGGGAACACTGAAGCTTTCTTT. V usage is TRBV7-3 and J usage is TRBJ1-1; D remains unclear. The CDR3 consists of 13 residues. Germline lookup yields CDR1 SGHTA and CDR2 FQGTGA. Trimming cost V 5 bases and J 1 base, with 8 bases left between them.

This clone is termed medium-sized. This chain connects TRBV7-3 to TRBJ2-7, with 7 bases lining up with TRBD2. The CDR3 runs to 15 residues. CDR1 and CDR2 (germline): SGHTA, FQGTGA. The V and J ends lost 5 bases and 7 bases, in that order; junction bases with no gene match: 14. CDR3 in DNA: TGTGCCAGCAGCCGCGGGGGAGGCGCGCGTGATGAGCAGTACTTC. This translates into CASSRGGGARDEQYF. Together with reference TRBV7-3 and TRBJ2-7, the CDR3 gives the full variable domain: GAGVSQTPSNKVTEKGKYVELRCDPISGHTALYWYRQSLGQGPEFLIYFQGTGAADDSGLPNDRFFAVRPEGSVSTLKIQRTERGDSAVYLCASSRGGGARDEQYFGPGTRLTVT.

The V call is TRBV7-8, the J call TRBJ2-7; D may be TRBD1 (5 bases). Between the trimmed V and J ends, which lost 5 bases and 4 bases, there was a span of 18 bases. This CDR3 comprises 15 residues. Germline assignment: CDR1 SGHVS and CDR2 FQNEAQ. The CDR3 protein is CASSPQGSRHYEQYF. Here the CDR3 DNA reads TGTGCCAGCAGCCCGCAGGGAAGCAGGCATTACGAGCAGTACTTC.